Given below is one T cell receptor beta chain in context. The sample originates from a study of blood T cell repertoires in COVID-19. The protocol was immunoSEQ multiplex PCR, while the TCRdb copy is restricted to in-frame clones and leaves out a portion. The sample carries a few hundred thousand clones, 70% to 90% recorded once. The germline gives CDR1 MGHDK, CDR2 SYGVNS. The CDR3 has 14 residues. V lost 6 bases and J lost 8; bases outside the gene matches: 9. This receptor was obtained from a man aged 30-40 years who had recovered from COVID-19. The gene calls are TRBV25-1 and TRBJ1-4; 7 bases are shared with TRBD1. The sample consisted of PBMCs or T cells enriched from blood (not recorded which). CDR3 in amino acids: CASRETGPMEKLFF. CDR3 nucleotides: TGTGCCAGCAGGGAGACAGGGCCTATGGAAAAACTGTTTTTT.